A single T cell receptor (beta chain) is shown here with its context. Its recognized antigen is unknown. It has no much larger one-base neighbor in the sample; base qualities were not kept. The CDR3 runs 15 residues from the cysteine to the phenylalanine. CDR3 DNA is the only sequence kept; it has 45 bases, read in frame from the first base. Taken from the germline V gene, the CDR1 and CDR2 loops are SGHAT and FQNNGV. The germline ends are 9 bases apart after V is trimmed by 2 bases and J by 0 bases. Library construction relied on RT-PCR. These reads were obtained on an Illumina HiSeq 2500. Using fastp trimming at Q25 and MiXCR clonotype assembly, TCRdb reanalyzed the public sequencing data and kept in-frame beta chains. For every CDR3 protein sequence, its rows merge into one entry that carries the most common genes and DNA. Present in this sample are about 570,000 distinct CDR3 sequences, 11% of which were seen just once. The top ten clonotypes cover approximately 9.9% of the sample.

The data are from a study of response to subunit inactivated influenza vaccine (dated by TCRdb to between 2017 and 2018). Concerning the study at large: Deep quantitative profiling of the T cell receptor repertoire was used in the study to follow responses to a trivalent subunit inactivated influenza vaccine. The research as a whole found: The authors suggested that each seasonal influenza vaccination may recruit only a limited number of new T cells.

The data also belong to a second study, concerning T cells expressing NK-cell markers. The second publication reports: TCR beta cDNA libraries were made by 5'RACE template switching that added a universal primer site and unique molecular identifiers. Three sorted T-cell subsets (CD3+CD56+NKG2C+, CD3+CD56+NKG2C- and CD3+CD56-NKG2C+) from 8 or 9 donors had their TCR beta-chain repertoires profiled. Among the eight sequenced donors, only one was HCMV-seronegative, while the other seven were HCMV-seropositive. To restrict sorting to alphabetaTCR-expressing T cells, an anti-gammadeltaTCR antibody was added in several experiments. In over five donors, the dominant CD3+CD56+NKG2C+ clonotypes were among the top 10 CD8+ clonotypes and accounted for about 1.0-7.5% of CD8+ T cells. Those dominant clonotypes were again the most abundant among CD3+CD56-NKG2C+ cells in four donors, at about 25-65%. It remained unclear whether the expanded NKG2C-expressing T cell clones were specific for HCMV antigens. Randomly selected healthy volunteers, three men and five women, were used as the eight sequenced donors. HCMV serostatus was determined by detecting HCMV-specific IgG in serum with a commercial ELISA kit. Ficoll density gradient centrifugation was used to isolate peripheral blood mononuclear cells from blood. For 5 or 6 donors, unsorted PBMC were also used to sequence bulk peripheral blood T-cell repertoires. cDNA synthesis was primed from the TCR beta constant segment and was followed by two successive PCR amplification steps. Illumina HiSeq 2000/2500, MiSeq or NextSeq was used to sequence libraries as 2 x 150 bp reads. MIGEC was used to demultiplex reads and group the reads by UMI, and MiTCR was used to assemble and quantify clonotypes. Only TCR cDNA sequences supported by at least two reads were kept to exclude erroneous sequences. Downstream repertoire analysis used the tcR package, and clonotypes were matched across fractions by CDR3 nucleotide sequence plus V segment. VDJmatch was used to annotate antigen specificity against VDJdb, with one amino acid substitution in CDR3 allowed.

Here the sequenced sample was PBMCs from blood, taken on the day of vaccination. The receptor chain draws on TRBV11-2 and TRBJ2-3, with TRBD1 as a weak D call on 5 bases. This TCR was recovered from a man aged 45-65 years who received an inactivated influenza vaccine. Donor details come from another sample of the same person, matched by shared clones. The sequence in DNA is TGTGCCAGCAGCTTATTCCAGGGCAGCACAGATACGCAGTATTTT. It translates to CASSLFQGSTDTQYF.